These 26 T cell receptor beta chains originate from one sample sequenced in a study of identical twins. TCRdb re-called the 5' RACE reads through MiXCR, storing one row per CDR3 protein. The data hold some 240,000 distinct CDR3 sequences, with roughly 8% observed a single time. These same data were also listed under a study on yellow fever vaccine responses in identical twins.

The sequenced sample consisted of CD8+ T cells sorted from blood. These receptors came from a woman younger than 30 in good health.

The chain employs TRBV6-2 or TRBV6-3 and TRBJ2-5; 10 bases align to TRBD1. Germline V gene sequence: CDR1 MNHEY, CDR2 SVGEGT. The CDR3 loop spans 18 amino acids. With 3 bases clipped from V and 2 bases from J, the junction kept 12 bases outside the gene matches. The CDR3: CASSYSDRGKAFQETQYF. The CDR3 DNA follows: TGTGCCAGCAGTTATTCGGACAGGGGGAAGGCATTTCAAGAGACCCAGTACTTC.

The sample holds many counts of this clonotype. J is TRBJ2-2 and V is TRBV28; no reliable D call. V lost 6 bases and J lost 3, with 11 bases in between. The germline CDR1 and CDR2 sequences are MDHEN and SYDVKM. The CDR3 is made up of 14 amino acids. The CDR3 protein is CASRQGKDTGELFF. The CDR3 DNA follows: TGTGCCAGCAGGCAAGGGAAAGACACCGGGGAGCTGTTTTTT.

This clonotype was detected only a few times. The V call is TRBV4-1, the J call TRBJ2-7; TRBD1 might be the D (5 bases). V lost 0 bases to trimming and J lost 6 bases, with 18 bases between them. Germline V gene data show CDR1 as MGHRA and CDR2 as YSYEKL. CDR3 size: 16 residues. The CDR3: CASSQDWLRDAGEQYF. The CDR3 region has the DNA TGCGCCAGCAGCCAAGATTGGCTCAGGGATGCAGGCGAGCAGTACTTC.

This clonotype was seen ten or more times. The rearrangement uses TRBV29-1 and TRBJ2-2, with D perhaps TRBD1 (6 bases). The CDR3 extends over 17 amino acids. V gave up 7 bases and J gave up 0 bases, with 21 bases separating them. CDR1 and CDR2 from the germline V gene are SQVTM and ANQGSEA. CDR3 bases: TGCAGCGCAGAAGGGTTGGTGGGACATTCGAACACCGGGGAGCTGTTTTTT. Protein: CSAEGLVGHSNTGELFF.

In its sample, this clonotype was seen many times. The chain recombines TRBV10-3 with TRBJ2-7, with D perhaps assigned TRBD1 or TRBD2 (5 bases each). The germline V gene encodes CDR1 ENHRY and CDR2 SYGVKD. V was pared by 8 bases and J by 0 bases, with 11 bases between. The CDR3 contains 13 residues. The CDR3 DNA is TGTGCCATCGGTTCTGGGACCTCCTACGAGCAGTACTTC. It codes for CAIGSGTSYEQYF.

This clonotype is a singleton in its sample. V and J are TRBV6-2 or TRBV6-3 and TRBJ2-7, with D unclear. Germline V lookup: CDR1 MNHEY, CDR2 SVGEGT. The V and J ends lost 6 bases and 2 bases respectively, with 14 bases between them. The CDR3 is 14 residues long. This CDR3 is CASRTRGRTYEQYF. Written as DNA, the CDR3 is TGTGCCAGCAGAACAAGAGGACGGACCTACGAGCAGTACTTC.

The genes are TRBV28 and TRBJ2-1; tentative D call: TRBD2 (5 bases). The germline V gene encodes CDR1 MDHEN and CDR2 SYDVKM. V lost 3 bases and J 5 bases, leaving 11 bases between the germline ends. The CDR3 loop spans 14 amino acids. The CDR3 coding sequence is TGTGCCAGCAGTTTGTCTAGCAGAAACAATGAGCAGTTCTTC. It translates to CASSLSSRNNEQFF.

The chain combines TRBV27 with TRBJ2-1; D tentatively fits TRBD1 or TRBD2 (5 bases each). The CDR3 extends over 13 amino acids. Germline V gene sequence: CDR1 MNHEY, CDR2 SMNVEV (reference sequence). Between the trimmed V and J ends, which lost 2 bases and 7 bases, there was a span of 9 bases. Here the CDR3 reads CASSLNEGNEQFF. The CDR3 DNA follows: TGTGCCAGCAGTTTAAATGAGGGGAATGAGCAGTTCTTC.

V usage is TRBV12-3 or TRBV12-4 and J usage is TRBJ2-4; 12 positions match TRBD2. V was clipped by 2 bases and J by 7 bases; unmatched bases: 6. CDR3 length equals 16 residues. The CDR3 coding sequence is TGTGCCAGCAGTTTATCTAGCGGGGGGGCCTTCAACATTCAGTACTTC. It encodes CASSLSSGGAFNIQYF.

The gene calls are TRBV12-3 or TRBV12-4 and TRBJ2-5, with D tentatively TRBD2 (5 bases). V lost 3 bases to trimming and J lost 1 base, with 9 bases between them. CDR3 length equals 14 residues. The CDR3 is CASSFEGGQETQYF. Written as DNA, the CDR3 is TGTGCCAGCAGTTTTGAGGGCGGCCAAGAGACCCAGTACTTC.

This clonotype has only a few counts. The chain joins TRBV4-1 to TRBJ2-7; D gene ambiguous. Germline V gene sequence: CDR1 MGHRA, CDR2 YSYEKL. This CDR3 contains 13 residues. Deletions cut 3 bases from V and 2 bases from J, with 8 bases between. The CDR3: CASSHPPTYEQYF. CDR3 in DNA: TGCGCCAGCAGCCATCCACCCACCTACGAGCAGTACTTC.

J is TRBJ2-5 and V is TRBV7-9, with TRBD1 identical over 7 bases. The CDR3 extends over 16 amino acids. J gave up 1 base and V 5 bases, and 10 bases lay outside the gene matches. Germline-derived CDR1 and CDR2 are SEHNR and FQNEAQ (reference sequence). CDR3: CASSDPPRDSQETQYF. CDR3 DNA sequence: TGTGCCAGCAGCGATCCACCCCGGGACAGCCAAGAGACCCAGTACTTC.

The table lists this clonotype with many counts. The chain recombines TRBV29-1 with TRBJ2-5; 8 nucleotides agree with TRBD1. The CDR3 covers 14 residues. Germline V lookup: CDR1 SQVTM, CDR2 ANQGSEA. V shed 3 bases, J shed 3 bases, and the junction held 6 bases outside the gene matches. CDR3 DNA sequence: TGCAGCGTTGAGACGGACAGGGTGGAAGAGACCCAGTACTTC. This encodes CSVETDRVEETQYF.

This clonotype has only a few counts. V is TRBV5-1 and J is TRBJ1-1, with D perhaps matching TRBD1 (5 bases). Germline V gene lookup returns CDR1 SGHRS and CDR2 YFSETQ. V was cut by 1 base and J by 1 base, with 14 bases left in between. The CDR3 totals 16 residues. As DNA, the CDR3 is TGCGCCAGCAGCTTGCCACCAGGGTCCGGGAACACTGAAGCTTTCTTT. Translating gives CASSLPPGSGNTEAFF.

This clonotype has just a few counts. The chain joins TRBV6-2 or TRBV6-3 to TRBJ2-7, with 9 positions matching TRBD1. Germline CDR1 and CDR2: MNHEY and SVGEGT. J lost 7 bases, V lost 5 bases, and 9 bases had no gene match. This CDR3 is 14 amino acids long. The CDR3 DNA is TGTGCCAGCAGTATAGTACAGGGGGCGGAGGAGCAGTACTTC. Protein: CASSIVQGAEEQYF.

In its sample, this clonotype was seen a few times. The chain employs TRBV12-3 or TRBV12-4 and TRBJ2-1, with TRBD1 identical over 9 bases. The CDR3 runs to 10 residues. V trimming: 10 bases; J trimming: 15 bases; junction bases outside the gene matches: 7. DNA for the CDR3: TGTGCCACCCGGACAGGGGACTTGTTCTTC. Protein sequence: CATRTGDLFF.

This clonotype was found a few times. This chain uses TRBV12-3 or TRBV12-4 with TRBJ2-5; D uncertain. The CDR3 totals 14 residues. V lost 2 bases and J 0 bases, leaving 7 bases between the germline ends. The CDR3 bases are TGTGCCAGCAGTTTAAGGTGGAACCAAGAGACCCAGTACTTC. This sequence encodes CASSLRWNQETQYF.

This clonotype was counted a few times. The chain recombines TRBV9 with TRBJ2-7, with D perhaps TRBD1 or TRBD2 (5 bases each). Germline V CDR1 and CDR2: SGDLS, YYNGEE. With 0 bases removed from V and 6 bases from J, the gap between germline ends came to 16 bases. The CDR3 spans 15 residues. CDR3 DNA sequence: TGTGCCAGCAGCGTAGCGGGGCAGGACATCAGCGAGCAGTACTTC. It codes for CASSVAGQDISEQYF.

The chain joins TRBV27 to TRBJ2-7, with 8 nucleotides matching TRBD1. The ends lost 4 bases at V and 2 bases at J; junction bases unmatched: 10. In germline, CDR1 is MNHEY, CDR2 SMNVEV (reference sequence). The CDR3 is made up of 16 amino acids. The CDR3, as DNA: TGTGCCAGCAGTTCCTCGGGACAGGAACTCGCCTACGAGCAGTACTTC. This sequence encodes CASSSSGQELAYEQYF.

This clonotype was recorded at least ten times. The chain is built from TRBV10-3 and TRBJ1-3; D not resolved. The CDR3 contains 11 residues. Germline-derived CDR1 and CDR2 are ENHRY and SYGVKD. The V gene lost 6 bases and the J gene lost 7 bases, with 7 bases spanning the gap. The CDR3 coding sequence is TGTGCCATCAGCGACGGGAACACCATATATTTT. Amino acid sequence: CAISDGNTIYF.

This clonotype was picked up many times. This chain uses TRBV24-1 with TRBJ2-3, with D unresolved. This CDR3 contains 12 residues. Trimming took 11 bases from V and 4 from J, leaving 12 bases between them. Germline CDR1 reads KGHDR; CDR2 reads SFDVKD. The CDR3: CAKSVESDTQYF. CDR3 coding DNA: TGTGCCAAGTCGGTTGAATCAGATACGCAGTATTTT.

The table lists this clonotype with many counts. V and J are TRBV7-9 and TRBJ2-1; D gene ambiguous. The V gene's germline CDR1 is SEHNR and CDR2 FQNEAQ (reference sequence). Trimming pared 5 bases from V and 5 bases from J, leaving 10 bases between. The CDR3 loop spans 13 amino acids. The chain's CDR3 is CASSGRGDNEQFF. The CDR3 DNA follows: TGTGCCAGCAGCGGCCGTGGGGACAATGAGCAGTTCTTC.

This clonotype was picked up many times. The rearrangement uses TRBV4-1 and TRBJ2-7; D is perhaps TRBD2 (6 bases). The CDR3 length is 13 residues. Trimming removed 4 bases from V and 7 bases from J, with 14 bases in between. Germline V gene data show CDR1 as MGHRA and CDR2 as YSYEKL. Here the CDR3 reads CASSPEEGWEQYF. CDR3 DNA: TGCGCCAGCAGCCCCGAGGAGGGGTGGGAGCAGTACTTC.

The chain couples TRBV4-3 to TRBJ2-2; 8 bases match TRBD2. The CDR3 contains 18 residues. Germline V gene sequence: CDR1 LGHNA, CDR2 YSLEER. V shed 0 bases, J shed 6 bases, and the junction held 12 bases outside the gene matches. CDR3 protein: CASSQDFSGNLGAGELFF. The CDR3 bases are TGCGCCAGCAGCCAAGACTTTAGCGGGAACCTCGGGGCCGGGGAGCTGTTTTTT.

The rearrangement uses TRBV29-1 and TRBJ2-7; D might be TRBD1 (7 bases). Per germline, CDR1 SQVTM and CDR2 ANQGSEA. The length of the CDR3 is 13 residues. V shed 6 bases and J shed 3 bases, with 15 bases lying between them. The DNA of the CDR3 is TGCAGCGTCTCAGGGGGGTACAACTACGAGCAGTACTTC. Encoded protein: CSVSGGYNYEQYF.

This clonotype was counted a few times. The chain carries TRBV25-1 and TRBJ2-5; no clear D. The V end lost 6 bases, the J end lost 1 base, and 6 bases lay between the germline ends. This CDR3 spans 12 amino acids. The germline CDR1 and CDR2 sequences are MGHDK and SYGVNS. The CDR3 loop reads CASRDGQETQYF. CDR3 sequence (DNA): TGTGCCAGCAGGGACGGCCAAGAGACCCAGTACTTC.